A selection of T cell receptor beta chains follows, all from one sample in a study of cytomegalovirus exposure and HLA in healthy donors. Generated by immunoSEQ multiplex PCR, the TCRdb table keeps only in-frame clones and is missing some. The data hold some 160,000 clones, with about 73% observed a single time. Sequencing was done on a sample of PBMCs. The receptor set was obtained from a woman aged 40 to 50 in good health and CMV-seronegative. Both conserved end residues are part of each CDR3. D genes are given only for firm matches. Clone size appears in some rows only: once, few, many, or a class for an expanded clone.

cdr3_nt cdr3_aa clone_size j_call v_call d_call
TGTGCCAGCAGTCAAAGCGGGGGGGATCGAGAGACCCAGTACTTC CASSQSGGDRETQYF once TRBJ2-5 TRBV6-5 TRBD2
TGTGCCAGCAATAGAGCATACTCCTACAATGAGCAGTTCTTC CASNRAYSYNEQFF few TRBJ2-1 TRBV6-1 NA
TGTGCCAGCAGCCCGGCCTACGAGCAGTACTTC CASSPAYEQYF NA TRBJ2-7 TRBV28 NA
TGTGCCAGCAGTTCTCCCGGGGGGGCAAATGAGCAGTTCTTC CASSSPGGANEQFF NA TRBJ2-1 TRBV28 TRBD2
TGTGCCAGCAGCTCCGGGGGACAGTTAGACTACGAGCAGTACTTC CASSSGGQLDYEQYF NA TRBJ2-7 TRBV5-4 NA
TGTGCCAGTAGACCCCCGAGCGGGGCATTTTTTTACAATGAGCAGTTCTTC CASRPPSGAFFYNEQFF NA TRBJ2-1 TRBV19 TRBD2
TGTGCCAGCAGCTTTAGACAGGGGGTTATGAACACTGAAGCTTTCTTT CASSFRQGVMNTEAFF once TRBJ1-1 TRBV11-2 TRBD1
TGTGCCAGCAGCTCGTTCAGGGCGACCGGGGAGCTGTTTTTT CASSSFRATGELFF NA TRBJ2-2 TRBV7-3 NA
TGTGCCAGCAGCTTAGCCAGGGGGGTGTGGGGCTACACCTTC CASSLARGVWGYTF NA TRBJ1-2 TRBV11-2 TRBD1
TGTGCCAGCAGTGAATACCAGGGGAATCAGCCCCAGCATTTT CASSEYQGNQPQHF few TRBJ1-5 TRBV2 NA
TGTGCCAGCAGTGAACCTGGACTGGGGCAAGAGACCCAGTACTTC CASSEPGLGQETQYF NA TRBJ2-5 TRBV25-1 NA
TGTGCCAGCAGCCAAGGGACTAGCGGGGGGGCATTTTTCAATGAGCAGTTCTTC CASSQGTSGGAFFNEQFF NA TRBJ2-1 TRBV14 TRBD2
TGTGCCAGCAGCTTAGCACGGGGGAATGGCTACACCTTC CASSLARGNGYTF NA TRBJ1-2 TRBV7-9 NA
TGTGCCAGTAGTGTGACAGGGTGGGGGAACACTGAAGCTTTCTTT CASSVTGWGNTEAFF once TRBJ1-1 TRBV19 TRBD1
TGTGCCATCAGTGAGTCGTTTGGGGGCTCACCCCTCCACTTT CAISESFGGSPLHF NA TRBJ1-6 TRBV6-1 NA
TGTGCCAGCAGTTTAGGACAGAACTACGAGCAGTACTTC CASSLGQNYEQYF NA TRBJ2-7 TRBV27 NA
TGCGCCAGCAGCCAAGAATTTAGGGAGGGACTAGCGGGGTACGAGCAGTACTTC CASSQEFREGLAGYEQYF NA TRBJ2-7 TRBV4-1 TRBD2
TGTGCCAGCTGGCCTTCGACGGGACACAAAACGAACACTGAAGCTTTCTTT CASWPSTGHKTNTEAFF NA TRBJ1-1 TRBV28 NA
TGTGCCAGCAGCCCCGGGAGGGATGGCAATCAGCCCCAGCATTTT CASSPGRDGNQPQHF NA TRBJ1-5 TRBV6-6 NA
TGTGCCAGCTCACCAAAACCCGACAGCGCCACGGATGGCTACACCTTC CASSPKPDSATDGYTF NA TRBJ1-2 TRBV18 NA
TGTGCCAGCAGCGTAGCCCCTAGCGGATTTACAGATACGCAGTATTTT CASSVAPSGFTDTQYF NA TRBJ2-3 TRBV9 TRBD2
TGTGCCAGCAGCGTAGGTATAGGAGTATACGAGCAGTACTTC CASSVGIGVYEQYF NA TRBJ2-7 TRBV9 NA
TGTGCCAGCAGCCCCCGGAGAATCTCCTACAATGAGCAGTTCTTC CASSPRRISYNEQFF NA TRBJ2-1 TRBV9 NA
TGTGCCAGCAGTTTATATTGGACAGGGGCGGAAAATGAGCAGTTCTTC CASSLYWTGAENEQFF NA TRBJ2-1 TRBV27 TRBD1
TGTGCCAGCAGTTTAAGGGGTGACACTGAAGCTTTCTTT CASSLRGDTEAFF NA TRBJ1-1 TRBV28 NA
TGTGCCACCACGGGGGGTTTGGGCACTGAAGCTTTCTTT CATTGGLGTEAFF few TRBJ1-1 TRBV2 NA
TGTGCCAGCAGTTTGGACAGGGGCTATGGCTACACCTTC CASSLDRGYGYTF NA TRBJ1-2 TRBV6-5 TRBD1
TGTGCCAGCAGTGAAGAGCAGGGGAACACTGAAGCTTTCTTT CASSEEQGNTEAFF few TRBJ1-1 TRBV6-5 NA
TGTGCCAGCAGCTTAGTTCGGGAAAAACTGTTTTTT CASSLVREKLFF NA TRBJ1-4 TRBV7-8 NA
TGTGCCTGGATGAGGCAGAGGGAACTGTTTTTT CAWMRQRELFF NA TRBJ1-4 TRBV30 NA
TGTGCCAGCAGCCAAGAATCAGGGTACATACCCAGAAACACCATATATTTT CASSQESGYIPRNTIYF NA TRBJ1-3 TRBV14 NA
TGTGCCAGCAGCTCCTCGATGGCAGGGGTAGGTAATGAGCAGTTCTTC CASSSSMAGVGNEQFF NA TRBJ2-1 TRBV7-9 NA
TGTGCCAGCAGTGACTCGACAGGCACAGATACGCAGTATTTT CASSDSTGTDTQYF NA TRBJ2-3 TRBV6-4 NA
TGTGCCAGCAGCTTAGATGGGACAGGTAACTACGAGCAGTACTTC CASSLDGTGNYEQYF NA TRBJ2-7 TRBV7-9 TRBD1
TGTGCCAGCGGGATACAGGAGTTCTCCTATAATTCACCCCTCCACTTT CASGIQEFSYNSPLHF NA TRBJ1-6 TRBV27 NA
TGTGCCAGCAGCCCCCCCAGCGGGGGGGCCTACGAGCAGTACTTC CASSPPSGGAYEQYF NA TRBJ2-7 TRBV28 TRBD2
TGTGCCAGCACCCGAACAGGGCGCAATTCACCCCTCCACTTT CASTRTGRNSPLHF NA TRBJ1-6 TRBV6-5 NA
TGCGCCAGCAGCCAAGGCCTCGGACAGGGAGACGGCTACACCTTC CASSQGLGQGDGYTF NA TRBJ1-2 TRBV4-1 TRBD1
TGTGCCAGCAGCTTAGCTTCACAGGGTGGTAGCTATGGCTACACCTTC CASSLASQGGSYGYTF NA TRBJ1-2 TRBV11-2 NA